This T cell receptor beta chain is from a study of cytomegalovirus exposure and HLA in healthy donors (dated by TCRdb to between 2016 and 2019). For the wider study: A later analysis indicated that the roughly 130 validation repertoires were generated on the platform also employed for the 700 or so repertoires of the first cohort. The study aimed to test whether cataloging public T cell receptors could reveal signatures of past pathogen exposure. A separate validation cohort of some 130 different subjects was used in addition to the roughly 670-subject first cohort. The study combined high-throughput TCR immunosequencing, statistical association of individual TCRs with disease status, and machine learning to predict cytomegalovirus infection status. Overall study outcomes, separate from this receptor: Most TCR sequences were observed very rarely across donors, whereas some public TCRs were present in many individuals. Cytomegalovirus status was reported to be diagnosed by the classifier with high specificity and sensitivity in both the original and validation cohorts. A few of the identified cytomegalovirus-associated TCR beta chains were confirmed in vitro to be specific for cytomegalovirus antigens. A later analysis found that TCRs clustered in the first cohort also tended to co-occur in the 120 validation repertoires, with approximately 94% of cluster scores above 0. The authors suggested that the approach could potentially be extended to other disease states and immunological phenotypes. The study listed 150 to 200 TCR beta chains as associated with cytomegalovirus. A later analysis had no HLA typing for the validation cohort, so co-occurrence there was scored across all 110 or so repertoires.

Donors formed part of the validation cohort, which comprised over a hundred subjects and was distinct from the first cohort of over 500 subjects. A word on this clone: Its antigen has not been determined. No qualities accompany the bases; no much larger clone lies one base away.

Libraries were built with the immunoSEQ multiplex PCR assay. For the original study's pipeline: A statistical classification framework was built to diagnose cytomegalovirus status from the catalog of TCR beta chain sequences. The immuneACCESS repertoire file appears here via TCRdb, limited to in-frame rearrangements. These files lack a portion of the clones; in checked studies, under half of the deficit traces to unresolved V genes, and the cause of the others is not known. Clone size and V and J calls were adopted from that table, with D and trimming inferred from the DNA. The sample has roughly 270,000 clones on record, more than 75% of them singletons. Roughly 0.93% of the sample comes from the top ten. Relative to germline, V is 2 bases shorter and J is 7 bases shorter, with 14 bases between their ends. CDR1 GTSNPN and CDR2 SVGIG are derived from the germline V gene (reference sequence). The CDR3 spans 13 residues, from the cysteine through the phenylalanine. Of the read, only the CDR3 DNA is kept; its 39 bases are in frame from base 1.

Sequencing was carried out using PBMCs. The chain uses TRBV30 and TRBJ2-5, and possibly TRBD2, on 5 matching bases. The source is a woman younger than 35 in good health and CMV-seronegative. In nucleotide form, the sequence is TGTGCCTGGAGTCGGAGGCCCTCGGGGACCCAGTACTTC. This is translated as CAWSRRPSGTQYF.